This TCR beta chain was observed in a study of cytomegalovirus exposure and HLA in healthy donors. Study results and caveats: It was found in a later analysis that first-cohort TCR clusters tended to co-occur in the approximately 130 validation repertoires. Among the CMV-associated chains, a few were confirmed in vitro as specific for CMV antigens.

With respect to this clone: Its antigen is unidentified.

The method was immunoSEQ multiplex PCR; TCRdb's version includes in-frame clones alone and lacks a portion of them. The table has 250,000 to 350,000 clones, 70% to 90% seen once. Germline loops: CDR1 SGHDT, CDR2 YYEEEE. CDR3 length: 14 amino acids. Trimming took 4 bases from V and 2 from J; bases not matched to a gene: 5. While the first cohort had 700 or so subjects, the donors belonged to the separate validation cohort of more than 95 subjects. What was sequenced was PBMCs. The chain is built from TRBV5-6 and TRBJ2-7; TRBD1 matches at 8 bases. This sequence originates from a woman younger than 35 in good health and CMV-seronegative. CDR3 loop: CASSRQGLTYEQYF. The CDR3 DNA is TGTGCCAGCAGCAGACAGGGGCTTACCTACGAGCAGTACTTC.